The 25 T cell receptor beta chains listed next were all sequenced from one sample in a study of T cell responses to AZD1222 COVID-19 vaccine. Profiled with immunoSEQ multiplex PCR; TCRdb holds only in-frame clones, not every one. The repertoire holds roughly 75,000 clones, with less than 90% as singletons. The sample was peripheral blood, taken on day 0 of AZD1222 vaccination. These receptors originate from an adult in good health.

The chain has TRBV30 and TRBJ1-2; TRBD1 might be the D (5 bases). The CDR3 loop spans 14 amino acids. V was pared by 5 bases and J by 4 bases, with 17 bases between. CDR1 is GTSNPN, CDR2 SVGIG, per germline (reference sequence). CDR3 loop: CAWARDGGFYGYTF. DNA for the CDR3: TGTGCCTGGGCTCGAGACGGGGGTTTCTATGGCTACACCTTC.

This clone occurred once. The gene calls are TRBV20-1 and TRBJ2-3; D call uncertain. Per germline, CDR1 DFQATT and CDR2 SNEGSKA (reference sequence). V was pared by 3 bases and J by 10 bases, with 8 bases between. There are 10 residues in the CDR3. CDR3 sequence reads: CSASRVAQYF. CDR3 bases: TGCAGTGCTAGTCGAGTGGCGCAGTATTTT.

The V call is TRBV7-9, the J call TRBJ1-2; 8 nucleotides match TRBD1. Trimming took 5 bases from V and 6 from J; bases not matched to a gene: 14. CDR1 SEHNR and CDR2 FQNEAQ come from the germline V gene (reference sequence). The CDR3 is 16 residues long. In nucleotides, the CDR3 is TGTGCCAGCAGCACCTCACAGGGGGTGGGGCCTGATGGCTACACCTTC. Its protein is CASSTSQGVGPDGYTF.

The chain uses TRBV7-2 and TRBJ1-2, with D unclear. The CDR3 covers 15 residues. CDR1 and CDR2 from the germline V gene are SGHTA and FQGNSA. With 3 bases removed from V and 5 bases from J, the gap between germline ends came to 16 bases. The CDR3 sequence: CASSFTFTREYGYTF. The DNA of the CDR3 is TGTGCCAGCAGCTTCACTTTCACTCGGGAGTATGGCTACACCTTC.

The chain has TRBV19 and TRBJ1-6, with 7 bases aligning to TRBD1. With V trimmed by 4 bases and J by 9 bases, 12 bases remained unmatched. The CDR3 spans 16 residues. Per germline, CDR1 LNHDA and CDR2 SQIVND (reference sequence). The CDR3, as DNA: TGTGCCAGTAGTACGAAGAAGACAGGGAGCTCTTCACCCCTCCACTTT. Residues: CASSTKKTGSSSPLHF.

There are a few counts of this clone. The chain is built from TRBV6-5 and TRBJ2-2; a possible D gene is TRBD1 (5 bases). The CDR3 spans 13 residues. Germline CDR1 and CDR2: MNHEY and SVGAGI. V dropped 5 bases and J dropped 4 bases, with 8 bases sitting between them. The CDR3 DNA reads as TGTGCCAGCAGTCCACAGGTCACCGGGGAGCTGTTTTTT. Protein: CASSPQVTGELFF.

V and J are TRBV28 and TRBJ1-5; possibly TRBD1 for D (5 bases). The germline gives CDR1 MDHEN, CDR2 SYDVKM. This CDR3 region has 17 residues. The germline V and J ends were trimmed by 3 bases and 4 bases, with 19 bases remaining between them. This CDR3 is CASSFDWGEKGNQPQHF. CDR3 nucleotide sequence: TGTGCCAGCAGTTTTGACTGGGGCGAAAAGGGGAATCAGCCCCAGCATTTT.

V is TRBV7-2 and J is TRBJ1-2; TRBD1 matches 10 bases. The CDR3 is made up of 17 amino acids. Germline assignment: CDR1 SGHTA and CDR2 FQGNSA. The V segment lost 1 base and the J segment 4 bases; nucleotides outside the gene matches: 9. CDR3 DNA sequence: TGTGCCAGCAGCTTAGTAGGGACAGGGGCCACCAGCTATGGCTACACCTTC. Its protein is CASSLVGTGATSYGYTF.

This clone is classed as medium-sized. The chain uses TRBV19 and TRBJ2-1; weak D call: TRBD1 (5 bases). The V end lost 2 bases, the J end lost 8 bases, and 10 bases lay between the germline ends. This CDR3 has 13 residues. Per the germline V gene, CDR1 is LNHDA and CDR2 is SQIVND (reference sequence). The CDR3 nucleotides read TGTGCCAGTAGTATAACAGGTCAGCATGAGCAGTTCTTC. Translating it yields CASSITGQHEQFF.

This chain joins TRBV5-1 and TRBJ2-1; 11 bases align to TRBD2. The CDR3 runs 15 residues. V lost 0 bases to trimming and J lost 10 bases; unmatched junction nucleotides: 6. Germline V gene sequence: CDR1 SGHRS, CDR2 YFSETQ. The CDR3 region is CASSLGPGLAGEQFF. As DNA, the CDR3 is TGCGCCAGCAGCTTGGGTCCAGGACTAGCGGGCGAGCAGTTCTTC.

V gene TRBV15 combines with J gene TRBJ2-3; D remains ambiguous. Germline CDR1 and CDR2: LNHNV and YYDKDF (reference sequence). This CDR3 has 14 amino acids. V lost 2 bases, J lost 4 bases, and 10 bases lay in between. Written as DNA, the CDR3 is TGTGCCACCAGCAGATTAGTGACCTCAGATACGCAGTATTTT. It specifies CATSRLVTSDTQYF.

J is TRBJ2-7 and V is TRBV19; 7 bases agree with TRBD1. V lost 5 bases and J lost 0; bases outside the gene matches: 4. Germline V gene sequence: CDR1 LNHDA, CDR2 SQIVND (reference sequence). This CDR3 spans 14 amino acids. The CDR3 DNA is TGTGCCAGTAGTTTACAGGGGAGCTCCTACGAGCAGTACTTC. Translated, it gives CASSLQGSSYEQYF.

J is TRBJ1-2 and V is TRBV7-3; possible D gene TRBD1, 6 bases. Germline loops: CDR1 SGHTA, CDR2 FQGTGA. Trimming took off 1 base at V and 1 base at J, with 13 bases between the two ends. The CDR3 spans 16 residues. CDR3 sequence reads: CASSLKGDSRNYGYTF. Here the CDR3 DNA reads TGTGCCAGCAGCTTAAAGGGGGACTCCCGTAACTATGGCTACACCTTC.

J is TRBJ1-4 and V is TRBV18; no firm D call. Per the germline V gene, CDR1 is KGHSH and CDR2 is LQKENI. Trimming left V 2 bases short and J 5 bases short, with 3 bases between. This CDR3 contains 12 residues. CDR3 amino acids: CASSPGNEKLFF. The CDR3 nucleotides read TGTGCCAGCTCACCAGGGAATGAAAAACTGTTTTTT.

The chain recombines TRBV28 with TRBJ1-3; the D gene is possibly TRBD1 (5 bases). CDR1 and CDR2 (germline): MDHEN, SYDVKM. V was cut by 6 bases and J by 0 bases, with 9 bases left in between. This CDR3 has 14 residues. The CDR3 reads CASSQGYSGNTIYF. Here the CDR3 DNA reads TGTGCCAGCAGCCAGGGTTACTCTGGAAACACCATATATTTT.

This chain uses TRBV2 with TRBJ1-2; D not certain. The CDR3 totals 14 residues. V shed 5 bases and J shed 8 bases, with 18 bases lying between them. Germline V gives CDR1 SNHLY, CDR2 FYNNEI. The CDR3 nucleotides read TGTGCCAGCAGTAACCGGGAGAACGTCTGGGGCTACACCTTC. It is translated as CASSNRENVWGYTF. The whole variable domain, filled in from reference TRBV2 and TRBJ1-2, reads EPEVTQTPSHQVTQMGQEVILRCVPISNHLYFYWYRQILGQKVEFLVSFYNNEISEKSEIFDDQFSVERPDGSNFTLKIRSTKLEDSAMYFCASSNRENVWGYTFGSGTRLTVV.

This clone was seen more than once but under ten times. V gene TRBV5-4 combines with J gene TRBJ1-6, with 10 bases fitting TRBD1. CDR3 size: 15 residues. Trimming at V came to 3 bases and at J to 7 bases, leaving 4 bases not matched to a gene. Germline CDR1 is SGHNT and CDR2 is YYREEE (reference sequence). The CDR3 DNA sequence: TGTGCCAGCAGCTCCGGACAGGGGGGGAATTCACCCCTCCACTTT. It is translated as CASSSGQGGNSPLHF. The full variable domain, completed using reference TRBV5-4 and TRBJ1-6, is ETGVTQSPTHLIKTRGQQVTLRCSSQSGHNTVSWYQQALGQGPQFIFQYYREEENGRGNFPPRFSGLQFPNYSSELNVNALELDDSALYLCASSSGQGGNSPLHFGNGTRLTVT.

In regard to this clone: One junction end does not reproduce the germline sequence, and a read error may be involved. CDR3 sequence: CASSSGGGYYNEQFF. The DNA for the CDR3 is TGTGCTAGCAGCTCGGGCGGGGGATACTACAATGAGCAGTTCTTC. V usage is TRBV7-7 and J usage is TRBJ2-1; 7 bases line up with TRBD2. CDR1 and CDR2 (germline): SSHAT, FNYEAQ (reference sequence). The CDR3 runs to 15 residues.

This clone occurred once. The chain recombines TRBV3-1 (or the pseudogene TRBV3-2) with TRBJ2-7, with D perhaps assigned TRBD1 or TRBD2 (7 bases each). Trimming removed 4 bases from V and 3 bases from J, with 16 bases in between. Germline V lookup: CDR1 LGHDT, CDR2 YNNKEL (reference sequence). The CDR3 totals 15 residues. The CDR3 sequence is CASSPGRGPNYEQYF. The CDR3 nucleotides are TGTGCCAGCAGCCCGGGGAGGGGGCCCAACTACGAGCAGTACTTC.

This clone was picked up many times. This rearrangement joins TRBV10-3 to TRBJ2-2; 14 bases match TRBD2. With V trimmed by 10 bases and J by 9 bases, 16 bases remained unmatched. CDR1 is ENHRY, CDR2 SYGVKD, per germline. This CDR3 spans 17 amino acids. The CDR3 bases are TGTGCCACCACAAAAGGACTAGCGGGGGGACCCTTTCGGGAGCTGTTTTTT. Its protein product is CATTKGLAGGPFRELFF.

The CDR3 sequence is CASSHTGGRGYGYTF. CDR3 DNA: TGTGCCAGCAGCCACACCGGCGGCAGGGGATATGGCTACACCTTC. The chain employs TRBV14 and TRBJ1-2, with a tentative D call TRBD1 (6 bases). This CDR3 spans 15 amino acids. V lost 3 bases to trimming and J lost 5 bases, with 16 bases between them. Germline V lookup: CDR1 SGHDN, CDR2 FVKESK.

The J gene is TRBJ1-6, the V gene TRBV19; the D is unclear. CDR1 and CDR2 (germline): LNHDA, SQIVND (reference sequence). V lost 4 bases, J lost 5 bases, and 12 bases lay in between. The CDR3 totals 15 residues. The DNA of the CDR3 is TGTGCCAGTAGTAATCTGGGGATGCATAATTCACCCCTCCACTTT. Its translation: CASSNLGMHNSPLHF. The whole variable domain, filled in from reference TRBV19 and TRBJ1-6, reads DGGITQSPKYLFRKEGQNVTLSCEQNLNHDAMYWYRQDPGQGLRLIYYSQIVNDFQKGDIAEGYSVSREKKESFPLTVTSAQKNPTAFYLCASSNLGMHNSPLHFGNGTRLTVT.

The V gene is TRBV19, the J gene TRBJ1-1, with 9 bases identical to TRBD1. This CDR3 is 14 amino acids long. CDR1 is LNHDA, CDR2 SQIVND, per germline (reference sequence). After removal of 4 bases from V and 2 bases from J, the junction contained 2 bases not matched to a gene. The CDR3 loop is CASSKDRGNTEAFF. CDR3 bases: TGTGCCAGTAGTAAGGACAGGGGAAACACTGAAGCTTTCTTT.

This clone was seen just once. The V gene is TRBV28, the J gene TRBJ2-1, with D perhaps matching TRBD2 (5 bases). Germline values: CDR1 MDHEN, CDR2 SYDVKM. V was clipped by 7 bases and J by 4 bases, with 8 bases between them. The CDR3 has 12 residues. CDR3 sequence: CASTRGYNEQFF. The CDR3 DNA follows: TGTGCCAGCACAAGAGGGTACAATGAGCAGTTCTTC.

This rearrangement joins TRBV19 to TRBJ1-1; D is undetermined. Germline-derived CDR1 and CDR2 are LNHDA and SQIVND (reference sequence). The germline V and J ends were trimmed by 6 bases and 6 bases, with 11 bases remaining between them. The CDR3 consists of 12 residues. The CDR3 DNA sequence: TGTGCCAGTAGGGACCCGACATCTGAAGCTTTCTTT. Encoded protein: CASRDPTSEAFF.